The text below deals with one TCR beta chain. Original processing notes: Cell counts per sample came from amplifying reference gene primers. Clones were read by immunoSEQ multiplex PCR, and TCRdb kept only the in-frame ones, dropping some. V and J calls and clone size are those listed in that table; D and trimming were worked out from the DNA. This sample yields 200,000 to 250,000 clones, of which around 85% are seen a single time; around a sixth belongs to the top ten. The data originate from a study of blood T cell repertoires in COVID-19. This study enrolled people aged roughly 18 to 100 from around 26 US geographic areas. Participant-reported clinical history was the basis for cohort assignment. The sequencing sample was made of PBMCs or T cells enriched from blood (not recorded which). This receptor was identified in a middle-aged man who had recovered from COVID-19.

The CDR3 coding sequence is TGTGCCAGCAGCTTGTCGACACGAGCGGGAGGGGGCGAGCAGTACTTC. It codes for CASSLSTRAGGGEQYF. The V call is TRBV5-4, the J call TRBJ2-7; 10 nucleotides match TRBD2. This CDR3 region has 16 residues. After removal of 1 base from V and 6 bases from J, the junction contained 10 bases not matched to a gene. Per the germline V gene, CDR1 is SGHNT and CDR2 is YYREEE (reference sequence). The entire variable domain, with the rest obtained from reference TRBV5-4 and TRBJ2-7, is as follows: ETGVTQSPTHLIKTRGQQVTLRCSSQSGHNTVSWYQQALGQGPQFIFQYYREEENGRGNFPPRFSGLQFPNYSSELNVNALELDDSALYLCASSLSTRAGGGEQYFGPGTRLTVT.